This TCR beta chain was retrieved from a study of T cell responses to AZD1222 COVID-19 vaccine. Study-wide findings and caveats: Unmutated variant regions reportedly attract nearly half of all spike-specific TCRs.

As regards this clone: Its antigen is undetermined.

Using immunoSEQ multiplex PCR, the repertoire was profiled, and TCRdb retains in-frame clones only, with some absent. The sample yields some 130,000 clones, around 92% seen once. The clonotype originates from an adult who received the AZD1222 COVID-19 vaccine. Here the sequenced sample was peripheral blood, taken 28 days after the second AZD1222 dose.

DNA for the CDR3: TGTGCCAGCAGCGCCGGACAGGGTCCTACCTATGGCTACACCTTC. The encoded protein is CASSAGQGPTYGYTF. The J gene is TRBJ1-2, the V gene TRBV9; 8 nucleotides agree with TRBD1. CDR1 and CDR2 (germline): SGDLS, YYNGEE. The junction had 8 bases not matched to a gene; V was cut back by 3 bases and J by 4 bases. This CDR3 comprises 15 residues.